Presented here are 16 T cell receptor beta chains from one specimen sequenced in a study of cytomegalovirus exposure and HLA in healthy donors (dated by TCRdb to 2016 to 2017). Preparation of the library involved the immunoSEQ multiplex PCR assay. For the multiplex PCR, a mixture combining 60 forward primers for TCR Vbeta segments and 13 reverse primers for TCR Jbeta segments was used. Entries here come from immuneACCESS through TCRdb and include only in-frame sequences with V and J called. Some clones fail to appear in such tables; in the studies checked, an unresolved V gene covers under half of the shortfall, and the cause of the remainder is unknown. Recorded for this sample are roughly 62,000 clones; roughly 80% of them occurred a single time. Of the sample, approximately 3.5% falls within the top ten clones. Sequencing input: PBMCs. The receptors here all came from a woman aged 35 to 49 in good health and CMV-seropositive.

The chain couples TRBV30 to TRBJ1-2; no definite D call. CDR1 and CDR2 (germline): GTSNPN, SVGIG (reference sequence). Trimming removed 1 base at V and 8 bases at J, with 11 bases between. CDR3 length: 12 residues. The CDR3 nucleotides are TGTGCCTGGAGTGAGACAATCGGCGGCTACACCTTC. It yields the protein CAWSETIGGYTF.

The rearrangement joins TRBV30 to TRBJ2-6; D remains unclear. The V gene's germline CDR1 is GTSNPN and CDR2 SVGIG (reference sequence). V dropped 2 bases and J dropped 0 bases, with 8 bases sitting between them. This CDR3 region has 15 residues. The CDR3 bases are TGTGCCTGGAGTCCTCTCGGCTCTGGGGCCAACGTCCTGACTTTC. Protein product: CAWSPLGSGANVLTF. Full variable domain (rest looked up from reference TRBV30 and TRBJ2-6): SQTIHQWPATLVQPVGSPLSLECTVEGTSNPNLYWYRQAAGRGLQLLFYSVGIGQISSEVPQNLSASRPQDRQFILSSKKLLLSDSGFYLCAWSPLGSGANVLTFGAGSRLTVL.

V usage is TRBV12-5 and J usage is TRBJ1-2; maybe TRBD1 (5 bases). Germline values: CDR1 LGHNT, CDR2 FRNRAP. CDR3 length: 13 amino acids. V dropped 6 bases and J dropped 2 bases, with 10 bases sitting between them. The CDR3 nucleotides are TGTGCTAGTGGGCAGACAGAGAACTATGGCTACACCTTC. It encodes CASGQTENYGYTF.

CDR3 protein: CAWIIRGALRNTEAFF. The CDR3 bases are TGTGCCTGGATTATACGGGGGGCGCTCCGGAACACTGAAGCTTTCTTT. The J gene is TRBJ1-1, the V gene TRBV30, with D perhaps matching TRBD1 (6 bases). The CDR3 is 16 residues long. V lost 4 bases, J lost 1 base, and 19 bases lay in between. The V gene's germline CDR1 is GTSNPN and CDR2 SVGIG (reference sequence).

This clone showed up just a few times. This rearrangement joins TRBV5-1 to TRBJ1-1; 10 bases line up with TRBD1. The junction had 5 bases not matched to a gene; V was cut back by 4 bases and J by 5 bases. The germline V gene encodes CDR1 SGHRS and CDR2 YFSETQ. The CDR3 runs to 14 residues. The CDR3 loop is CASSQGQGKTEAFF. The CDR3 DNA reads as TGCGCCAGCAGCCAGGGACAGGGGAAGACTGAAGCTTTCTTT.

This chain connects TRBV7-9 to TRBJ2-1; D is undetermined. Germline lookup yields CDR1 SEHNR and CDR2 FQNEAQ (reference sequence). This CDR3 has 15 amino acids. V was trimmed by 7 bases and J by 2 bases, leaving 15 bases between them. CDR3 amino acids: CASTPRSVPYNEQFF. The CDR3 coding sequence is TGTGCCAGCACCCCCCGGTCGGTACCCTACAATGAGCAGTTCTTC.

This rearrangement joins TRBV7-9 to TRBJ2-7, with TRBD2 matching 8 bases. CDR3 size: 14 residues. After removal of 5 bases from V and 5 bases from J, the junction contained 8 bases not matched to a gene. The V gene's germline CDR1 is SEHNR and CDR2 FQNEAQ (reference sequence). The CDR3 is CASSPAGTRNEQYF. CDR3 bases: TGTGCCAGCAGCCCCGCCGGGACTAGGAACGAGCAGTACTTC. Variable domain in full (rest from reference TRBV7-9 and TRBJ2-7): DTGVSQNPRHKITKRGQNVTFRCDPISEHNRLYWYRQTLGQGPEFLTYFQNEAQLEKSRLLSDRFSAERPKGSFSTLEIQRTEQGDSAMYLCASSPAGTRNEQYFGPGTRLTVT.

The chain employs TRBV19 and TRBJ2-7; D remains unclear. With 6 bases removed from V and 1 base from J, the gap between germline ends came to 13 bases. The CDR3 is 14 amino acids. Germline V gene sequence: CDR1 LNHDA, CDR2 SQIVND (reference sequence). Written as DNA, the CDR3 is TGTGCCAGTAGCGCCTCAGCTAGTTCCTACGAGCAGTACTTC. It is translated as CASSASASSYEQYF.

The V gene is TRBV6-1, the J gene TRBJ1-1; D not certain. CDR3 size: 14 residues. Germline CDR1 is MNHNS and CDR2 is SASEGT. Trimming removed 3 bases at V and 6 bases at J, with 14 bases between. The CDR3, as DNA: TGTGCCAGCAGTGACCGGCGGCTAAGCGCTGAAGCTTTCTTT. Residues: CASSDRRLSAEAFF.

The chain is built from TRBV6-5 and TRBJ2-2, with TRBD1 matching 9 bases. This CDR3 comprises 15 residues. Germline CDR1 reads MNHEY; CDR2 reads SVGAGI. Germline trimming cut 5 bases from V and 4 bases from J; bases unmatched to any gene: 5. In DNA, the CDR3 is TGTGCCAGCAGTCCCGGGACAGGGTTCACCGGGGAGCTGTTTTTT. Its translation is CASSPGTGFTGELFF.

CDR3 in DNA: TGCGCCAGCAGCTTGGGAGGGGGCGACGCTGGAAACACCATATATTTT. This codes for CASSLGGGDAGNTIYF. V gene TRBV5-1 combines with J gene TRBJ1-3; 7 positions match TRBD1. The CDR3 totals 16 residues. V shed 0 bases and J 2 bases; nucleotides not matched to a gene: 5. The germline V gene has CDR1 SGHRS and CDR2 YFSETQ.

This chain joins TRBV5-8 and TRBJ2-1; TRBD1 aligns across 8 bases. The trim removed 4 bases at V and 10 bases at J, leaving 7 bases unmatched. CDR1 and CDR2 (germline): SGHTS, YDEGEE. This CDR3 has 13 residues. The CDR3 protein is CASSLGQGDEQFF. Here the CDR3 DNA reads TGTGCCAGCAGCCTAGGACAGGGTGACGAGCAGTTCTTC.

The genes are TRBV6-6 and TRBJ2-1; TRBD2 matches at 10 bases. V shed 5 bases, J shed 3 bases, and the junction held 4 bases outside the gene matches. The V gene's germline CDR1 is MNHNY and CDR2 SVGAGI (reference sequence). CDR3 length equals 15 residues. The CDR3 reads CASSDSGGIYNEQFF. CDR3 nucleotide sequence: TGTGCCAGCAGTGATAGCGGGGGGATCTACAATGAGCAGTTCTTC.

J is TRBJ1-1 and V is TRBV19, with D hard to call. The CDR3 covers 12 residues. Trimming took off 3 bases at V and 3 bases at J, with 5 bases between the two ends. Germline CDR1 LNHDA, CDR2 SQIVND (reference sequence). CDR3 DNA sequence: TGTGCCAGTAGTATGTATCACACTGAAGCTTTCTTT. Its translation is CASSMYHTEAFF.

The V gene is TRBV6-5, the J gene TRBJ1-2; a possible D gene is TRBD1 (5 bases). This CDR3 region has 14 residues. V shed 6 bases and J shed 7 bases, with 18 bases lying between them. The germline V gene has CDR1 MNHEY and CDR2 SVGAGI. CDR3 in DNA: TGTGCCAGCAGCCGCAGGGTATCCGAGTCTGGCTACACCTTC. Protein product: CASSRRVSESGYTF.

J is TRBJ1-1 and V is TRBV5-1, with D hard to call. This CDR3 has 12 amino acids. CDR1 and CDR2 (germline): SGHRS, YFSETQ. V shed 0 bases and J shed 11 bases, with 11 bases lying between them. Here the CDR3 reads CASSLESGGAFF. Here the CDR3 DNA reads TGCGCCAGCAGCTTGGAATCGGGAGGCGCTTTCTTT.